This T cell receptor (beta chain) was obtained from a study of OX40 agonist ivuxolimab in advanced cancers. Notes on the study in general: Also present in some nonresponders was a low level of normalized T-cell clonal expansion.

The sample holds one count of this clone. The target antigen is unknown. Here immunoSEQ multiplex PCR was the method, and the copy in TCRdb shows in-frame clones only, minus some. The repertoire holds approximately 130,000 clones, with about 92% as singletons. CDR1 is LNHNV and CDR2 is YYDKDF in the germline V gene (reference sequence). V dropped 2 bases and J dropped 3 bases, with 16 bases sitting between them. This CDR3 region has 16 residues. The sample here was CD4+ or CD8+ T cells sorted from blood, taken in a trial of the OX40 agonist ivuxolimab. The TCR comes from an adult with an advanced solid tumor such as melanoma, head and neck, liver or kidney cancer. J is TRBJ1-2 and V is TRBV15; D is perhaps TRBD1 (6 bases). CDR3 region: CATSRPPQAGDYGYTF. CDR3 sequence (DNA): TGTGCCACCAGCAGACCCCCCCAGGCAGGGGACTATGGCTACACCTTC.